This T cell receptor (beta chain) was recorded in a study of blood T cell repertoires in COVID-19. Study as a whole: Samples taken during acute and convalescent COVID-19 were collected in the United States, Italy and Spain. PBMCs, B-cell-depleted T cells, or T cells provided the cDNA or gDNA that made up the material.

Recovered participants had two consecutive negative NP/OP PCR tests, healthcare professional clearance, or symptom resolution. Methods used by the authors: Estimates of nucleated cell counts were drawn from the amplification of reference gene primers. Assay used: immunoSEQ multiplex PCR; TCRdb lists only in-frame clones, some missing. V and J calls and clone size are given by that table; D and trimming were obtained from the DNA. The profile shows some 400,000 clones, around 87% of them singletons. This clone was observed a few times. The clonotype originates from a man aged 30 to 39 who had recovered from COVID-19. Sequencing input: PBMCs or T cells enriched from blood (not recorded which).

This chain's CDR3 is CSVEDLDRSSYNEQFF. The CDR3 bases are TGCAGCGTTGAAGATCTGGACAGGAGCTCCTACAATGAGCAGTTCTTC. This chain uses TRBV29-1 with TRBJ2-1; 7 nucleotides align to TRBD1. Germline loops: CDR1 SQVTM, CDR2 ANQGSEA. The CDR3 totals 16 residues. The V segment lost 0 bases and the J segment 0 bases; nucleotides outside the gene matches: 5.